This is a list of T cell receptor beta chains from one sample in a study of CD8 T cells in Susac syndrome. TCRdb redid the calling of the immunoSEQ multiplex PCR reads with MiXCR, one entry per CDR3 protein. The profile shows roughly 150,000 distinct CDR3 sequences, about 95% of them singletons. The sequencing input was CD4+ T cells from PBMCs. These receptors all stem from a human donor with Susac syndrome. CDR3s include the opening cysteine and the closing phenylalanine or tryptophan. D genes are given only for firm matches. Part of the rows lack a size; the others show once, few, many or a class for expanded clones.

j_gene	abundance	d_gene	v_gene	CDR3nt	CDR3aa
TRBJ2-5	NA	NA	TRBV5-4	TGTGCCAGCACCCGGGACAACCAAGAGACCCAGTACTTC	CASTRDNQETQYF
TRBJ2-5	NA	TRBD1	TRBV29-1	TGCAGCGTTGTCACCGGGACAGGGGTGGGGACCCAGTACTTC	CSVVTGTGVGTQYF
TRBJ1-6	NA	NA	TRBV4-2	TGTGCCAGCAGCCAAGATAGGGGTCTCCTCAATTCACCCCTCCACTTT	CASSQDRGLLNSPLHF
TRBJ1-2	NA	NA	TRBV29-1	TGCAGCGTTGAAGATCCAGGAGGGTATGGCTACACCTTC	CSVEDPGGYGYTF
TRBJ1-2	NA	NA	TRBV29-1	TGCAGCGTTGAGGGGATGGGCCACTATGGCTACACCTTC	CSVEGMGHYGYTF
TRBJ1-5	NA	NA	TRBV12-3/TRBV12-4	TGTGCCTCCGGGGGGAATCAGCCCCAGCATTTT	CASGGNQPQHF
TRBJ2-4	once	NA	TRBV24-1	TGTGCCACCCAAAAGGGGTGGGAAAACATTCAGTACTTC	CATQKGWENIQYF
TRBJ2-3	NA	NA	TRBV9	TGTGCCAGCAGCGCTCGGTTTACAGATACGCAGTATTTT	CASSARFTDTQYF
TRBJ2-1	NA	TRBD2	TRBV20-1	TGCAGTGCTACCTTTCGGCGGGGGGTCCACAATGAGCAGTTCTTC	CSATFRRGVHNEQFF
TRBJ1-4	few	TRBD1	TRBV6-6	TGTGCCAGCAGTTCCGGACAGGGAGGGGAAAAACTGTTTTTT	CASSSGQGGEKLFF
TRBJ1-6	once	NA	TRBV19	TGTGCCAGTAGTATAGCGAGCAGGGGCCCTTCACCCCTCCACTTT	CASSIASRGPSPLHF
TRBJ1-1	NA	NA	TRBV6-2/TRBV6-3	TGTGCCAGCAGTTACTCGACCCCCGGGCACACTGAAGCTTTCTTT	CASSYSTPGHTEAFF
TRBJ1-2	NA	NA	TRBV13	TGTGCCAGCAGCCTCGTTCGGGGGGATGGCTACACCTTC	CASSLVRGDGYTF
TRBJ2-5	once	TRBD2	TRBV25-1	TGTGCCAGCAGTGAATCCTTGAGCGGGGGGGCGGAGACCCAGTACTTC	CASSESLSGGAETQYF
TRBJ2-3	NA	NA	TRBV29-1	TGCAGCGTTGAATCGGACACAGATACGCAGTATTTT	CSVESDTDTQYF
TRBJ1-5	NA	NA	TRBV29-1	TGCAGCGTTGAGACAGTTCCCAATCAGCCCCAGCATTTT	CSVETVPNQPQHF
TRBJ2-1	NA	TRBD1	TRBV5-1	TGCGCCAGCAGCTTTTTGTCAGGGGGCAATGAGCAGTTCTTC	CASSFLSGGNEQFF
TRBJ2-7	NA	TRBD2	TRBV4-3	TGCGCCAGCAGCCAAGCGTGGCGGGGGAGTTCCTACGAGCAGTACTTC	CASSQAWRGSSYEQYF
TRBJ1-3	NA	NA	TRBV14	TGTGCCAGCAGCCAGAGCCGAGACACCATATATTTT	CASSQSRDTIYF
TRBJ1-1	NA	NA	TRBV20-1	TGCAGTACTAGTAAACAGACCACTGAAGCTTTCTTT	CSTSKQTTEAFF
TRBJ1-5	NA	NA	TRBV21-1	TGTGTCAGGGAAATCCAGCCCCAGCATTTT	CVREIQPQHF
TRBJ1-2	NA	NA	TRBV15	TGTGCCACCAGCAGAGATACTACACGGGATGGCTACACCTTC	CATSRDTTRDGYTF
TRBJ1-4	NA	NA	TRBV12-3/TRBV12-4	TGTGCCAGCAGTTTTGCACACACTAATGAAAAACTGTTTTTT	CASSFAHTNEKLFF
TRBJ1-1	NA	NA	TRBV29-1	TGCAGCGTTGAAGGAGGACGGACGGCGGGTGAAGCTTTCTTT	CSVEGGRTAGEAFF
TRBJ1-5	NA	NA	TRBV21-1	TGTGCCAGCAGCAAACAGGGGGCTTTTAGCTATAGCAATCAGCCCCAGCATTTT	CASSKQGAFSYSNQPQHF
TRBJ2-1	once	NA	TRBV5-1	TGCGCCAGCAGCCGTTTGGGTGTAAAACAGAGTCACAATGAGCAGTTCTTC	CASSRLGVKQSHNEQFF
TRBJ1-6	NA	NA	TRBV11-2	TGTGCCAGCAGCTGGGGCGCGGGAATGAATTCACCCCTCCACTTT	CASSWGAGMNSPLHF
TRBJ1-2	NA	NA	TRBV15	TGTGCCACCAGCAGAGATCGGGTGGGCTACACCTTC	CATSRDRVGYTF
TRBJ2-1	NA	TRBD2	TRBV20-1	TGCAGTCCTTACGGGGGGGTCGAAATCTTC	CSPYGGVEIF
TRBJ2-6	NA	NA	TRBV4-1	TGCGCCAGCAGCCCCCTTCCCGCGGCCAACGTCCTGACTTTC	CASSPLPAANVLTF
TRBJ2-1	NA	NA	TRBV7-3	TGTGCCAGCAGCCGGGGGAGTGAGCAGTTCTTC	CASSRGSEQFF
TRBJ2-7	NA	NA	TRBV7-9	TGTGCCAGCAGCCCCCCGGGACTTAAAGGATACGAGCAGTACTTC	CASSPPGLKGYEQYF
TRBJ2-5	NA	TRBD1	TRBV10-3	TGTGCCATCAGTGAGCCGGGACAGGGGGAGACCCAGTACTTC	CAISEPGQGETQYF
TRBJ2-5	NA	TRBD2	TRBV6-4	TGTGCCAGCATGGGAGGGCTACAAGAGACCCAGTACTTC	CASMGGLQETQYF
TRBJ1-1	once	TRBD1	TRBV2	TGTGCTCAGGACGGGGTGACAGGGGGCTCTGAAGCTTTCTTT	CAQDGVTGGSEAFF
TRBJ1-5	NA	NA	TRBV19	TGTGCCAGTAGTGGAGGGTCGGTGGCCCAGCATTTT	CASSGGSVAQHF
TRBJ1-6	once	NA	TRBV25-1	TGTGCCAGCAGTGAAGTAGGAAATTCACCCCTCCACTTT	CASSEVGNSPLHF
TRBJ1-1	NA	NA	TRBV29-1	TGCAGCGTTGAAAGGCGGGGGAGCACTGAAGCTTTCTTT	CSVERRGSTEAFF
TRBJ2-5	once	TRBD1	TRBV7-9	TGTGCCAGCAGCTCCGCCGGACAGGGCCAAGAGACCCAGTACTTC	CASSSAGQGQETQYF
TRBJ2-3	NA	NA	TRBV20-1	TGCAGTGCCCGGGCCTCCTGGAGCACAGATACGCAGTATTTT	CSARASWSTDTQYF
TRBJ2-1	NA	NA	TRBV11-2	TGTGCCAGCAGCTTAGGTATGGGGGGGGCGACCTACAATGAGCAGTTCTTC	CASSLGMGGATYNEQFF
TRBJ2-5	NA	NA	TRBV14	TGTGCCAGCAGCCAAGAATGGGATAGCGGAGCCCAGTACTTC	CASSQEWDSGAQYF
TRBJ2-3	NA	TRBD2	TRBV20-1	TGCAGTGCTAGAGCTTCAAGTGGCGGGGGGGCCGGGAATACGCAGTATTTT	CSARASSGGGAGNTQYF
TRBJ1-1	NA	NA	TRBV4-3	TGCGCCAGCAGCCAAGATCCCCGGACAGCTGAAGCTTTCTTT	CASSQDPRTAEAFF
TRBJ2-3	few	NA	TRBV4-2	TGTGCCAGCAGCCAAGAAGGGCCCCCGCGAACAGATACGCAGTATTTT	CASSQEGPPRTDTQYF
TRBJ2-3	once	NA	TRBV5-1	TGCGCCAGCAGCGTACCCCGGGGCGACACAGATACGCAGTATTTT	CASSVPRGDTDTQYF